These 28 T cell receptor beta chains came from one sample sequenced in a study of T cells in Graves' hyperthyroidism and ophthalmopathy. TCR beta CDR3 region amplification was performed from RNA transcripts. The study used the HTBI primer set for a first-round RT-PCR of the TCR CDR3. Each CDR3 protein is one row after TCRdb ran MiXCR on the multiplex PCR reads. The sample yields about 270,000 distinct CDR3 sequences, 22% seen once. Specimen: blood. These receptors were collected from a man younger than 40 with Graves' ophthalmopathy.

This clonotype was picked up a small number of times. The V and J genes are TRBV2 and TRBJ2-7; 9 bases are shared with TRBD2. CDR1 is SNHLY and CDR2 is FYNNEI in the germline V gene. Germline trimming cut 3 bases from V and 4 bases from J; bases unmatched to any gene: 7. This CDR3 comprises 15 residues. CDR3 sequence reads: CASSESLAGRYEQYF. Written as DNA, the CDR3 is TGTGCCAGCAGTGAGAGTCTAGCGGGACGTTACGAGCAGTACTTC.

This clonotype has a handful of counts. The chain employs TRBV12-3 or TRBV12-4 and TRBJ2-2; D possibly corresponds to TRBD1 (6 bases). The CDR3 is 15 residues long. V was clipped by 4 bases and J by 2 bases, with 11 bases between them. The CDR3 coding sequence is TGTGCCAGCAGTTATGGACAGCTCAACACCGGGGAGCTGTTTTTT. Amino acids: CASSYGQLNTGELFF.

The sample holds many counts of this clonotype. The J gene is TRBJ2-7, the V gene TRBV20-1, with 8 bases lining up with TRBD1. Germline lookup yields CDR1 DFQATT and CDR2 SNEGSKA (reference sequence). There are 11 residues in the CDR3. Here the CDR3 reads CSGQGHDEQYF. In DNA form, the CDR3 reads TGCAGCGGACAGGGTCATGACGAGCAGTACTTC.

This chain connects TRBV5-1 to TRBJ2-5, with 10 bases lining up with TRBD2. In germline, CDR1 is SGHRS, CDR2 YFSETQ. V lost 4 bases and J lost 4; bases outside the gene matches: 4. The CDR3 loop spans 14 amino acids. CDR3 nucleotides: TGCGCCAGCAGCCTAGCGGGAGAGGGAGAGACCCAGTACTTC. It specifies CASSLAGEGETQYF.

Comment on this clonotype: A single base separates this from a much larger clone, so it may be a read error. This rearrangement joins TRBV13 to TRBJ2-1, with TRBD2 as a possible D gene (6 bases). Germline lookup yields CDR1 PRHDT and CDR2 FYEKMQ (reference sequence). The CDR3 is made up of 16 amino acids. Trimming pared 4 bases from V and 4 bases from J, leaving 17 bases between. The CDR3 DNA sequence: TGTGCCAGCAGCTCCAAGACTAGACTTAGGTACAATGAGCAGTTCTTC. It yields the protein CASSSKTRLRYNEQFF.

The chain employs TRBV10-3 and TRBJ1-1, with D possibly matching TRBD1 (5 bases). The ends were cut back, 0 bases at V and 1 base at J, with 9 bases in the middle. The CDR3 is made up of 15 amino acids. CDR1 and CDR2 from the germline V gene are ENHRY and SYGVKD. CDR3 coding DNA: TGTGCCATCAGTGAGTCAGGGGTAGGGAACACTGAAGCTTTCTTT. It is translated as CAISESGVGNTEAFF.

This rearrangement joins TRBV24-1 to TRBJ2-1; 13 bases fit TRBD2. J was trimmed by 10 bases and V by 3 bases; bases with no gene match: 8. Germline V gene data show CDR1 as KGHDR and CDR2 as SFDVKD. The CDR3 runs to 16 residues. Here the CDR3 reads CATSDTSGRATREQFF. The CDR3 DNA reads TGTGCCACCAGTGATACTAGCGGGAGGGCCACCCGGGAGCAGTTCTTC.

The chain employs TRBV14 and TRBJ2-3, with 7 nucleotides matching TRBD1. V shed 0 bases, J shed 6 bases, and the junction held 3 bases outside the gene matches. The germline gives CDR1 SGHDN, CDR2 FVKESK. The CDR3 sequence is 14 residues long. CDR3 protein: CASSQELQGDTQYF. CDR3 nucleotide sequence: TGTGCCAGCAGCCAAGAGTTACAGGGGGATACGCAGTATTTT.

CDR3 loop: CASSRGTGIHEQYF. The CDR3 coding sequence is TGTGCCAGCAGCCGAGGGACAGGGATCCACGAGCAGTACTTC. V gene TRBV3-1 combines with J gene TRBJ2-7, with 9 nucleotides matching TRBD1. J gave up 5 bases and V 4 bases, and 6 bases lay outside the gene matches. The CDR3 covers 14 residues. Germline CDR1 LGHDT, CDR2 YNNKEL (reference sequence).

The chain combines TRBV19 with TRBJ1-1; tentatively, D is TRBD1 (5 bases). The CDR3 runs to 16 residues. CDR1 and CDR2 from the germline V gene are LNHDA and SQIVND (reference sequence). V lost 4 bases, J lost 7 bases, and 22 bases lay in between. CDR3 loop: CASSTRGGGGVIEAFF. The CDR3, as DNA: TGTGCCAGTAGTACTAGGGGTGGCGGAGGGGTTATTGAAGCTTTCTTT. Full variable domain (missing parts from reference TRBV19 and TRBJ1-1): DGGITQSPKYLFRKEGQNVTLSCEQNLNHDAMYWYRQDPGQGLRLIYYSQIVNDFQKGDIAEGYSVSREKKESFPLTVTSAQKNPTAFYLCASSTRGGGGVIEAFFGQGTRLTVV.

In its sample, this clonotype was seen a few times. The V gene is TRBV11-3, the J gene TRBJ2-7, with no clear D. CDR3 length equals 14 residues. CDR1 and CDR2 from the germline V gene are SGHNT and YENEEA. The V end was cut by 4 bases, the J end by 1 base, with 11 bases between. CDR3: CASSSHTQSYEQYF. In nucleotides, the CDR3 is TGTGCCAGCAGCTCCCACACCCAATCCTACGAGCAGTACTTC. The variable domain in full, completed from reference TRBV11-3 and TRBJ2-7, reads EAGVVQSPRYKIIEKKQPVAFWCNPISGHNTLYWYLQNLGQGPELLIRYENEEAVDDSQLPKDRFSAERLKGVDSTLKIQPAELGDSAVYLCASSSHTQSYEQYFGPGTRLTVT.

This clonotype has only a few counts. The chain is built from TRBV9 and TRBJ2-5; 11 nucleotides align to TRBD2. Germline V gives CDR1 SGDLS, CDR2 YYNGEE. The CDR3 is 18 residues long. The V and J ends lost 2 bases and 5 bases, in that order; junction bases with no gene match: 14. CDR3 DNA: TGTGCCAGCAGCGTCACGGGCACTAGCGGGAGTTTCGGGGAGACCCAGTACTTC. Its translation is CASSVTGTSGSFGETQYF.

The CDR3 here is CAISDSGESYTF. The CDR3, as DNA: TGTGCCATCAGTGACTCCGGGGAGAGCTACACCTTC. This chain links TRBV10-3 with TRBJ1-2; no reliable D call. Germline assignment: CDR1 ENHRY and CDR2 SYGVKD. The CDR3 is 12 amino acids. Between the trimmed V and J ends, which lost 3 bases and 9 bases, there was a span of 11 bases.

This clonotype occurred a few times. The V and J genes are TRBV6-1 and TRBJ1-6; D possibly corresponds to TRBD1 (6 bases). V lost 5 bases and J 7 bases, leaving 12 bases between the germline ends. The germline CDR1 and CDR2 sequences are MNHNS and SASEGT. The CDR3 totals 14 residues. The DNA of the CDR3 is TGTGCCAGCAGTAGGACAGCGATCAATTCACCCCTCCACTTT. It yields the protein CASSRTAINSPLHF.

V is TRBV18 and J is TRBJ2-2, with D possibly matching TRBD2 (5 bases). Germline V lookup: CDR1 KGHSH, CDR2 LQKENI. This CDR3 region has 12 residues. Trimming cost V 3 bases and J 7 bases, with 6 bases left between them. This CDR3 reads CASSPGGGELFF. CDR3 bases: TGTGCCAGCTCACCTGGAGGCGGGGAGCTGTTTTTT.

This clonotype was seen ten or more times. The rearrangement uses TRBV2 and TRBJ1-4; D not resolved. This CDR3 contains 14 residues. CDR1 is SNHLY and CDR2 is FYNNEI in the germline V gene. Deletions cut 5 bases from V and 8 bases from J, with 15 bases between. The CDR3 sequence: CASSIQKLAEKLFF. Written as DNA, the CDR3 is TGTGCCAGCAGTATACAAAAACTCGCAGAAAAACTGTTTTTT. Supplemented by reference TRBV2 and TRBJ1-4, the full variable domain reads EPEVTQTPSHQVTQMGQEVILRCVPISNHLYFYWYRQILGQKVEFLVSFYNNEISEKSEIFDDQFSVERPDGSNFTLKIRSTKLEDSAMYFCASSIQKLAEKLFFGSGTQLSVL.

This clonotype has a single count. This chain uses TRBV20-1 with TRBJ2-7, with 8 bases lining up with TRBD1. The germline CDR1 and CDR2 sequences are DFQATT and SNEGSKA (reference sequence). V dropped 3 bases and J dropped 2; count of bases not matched to a gene: 3. The length of the CDR3 is 13 residues. In DNA, the CDR3 is TGCAGTGCTAGTGGACAGGGAACCTACGAGCAGTACTTC. This translates into CSASGQGTYEQYF.

This clonotype appeared a few times. The rearrangement uses TRBV5-5 and TRBJ1-6; maybe TRBD1 (5 bases). Germline values: CDR1 SGHKS, CDR2 YYEKEE (reference sequence). The CDR3 totals 16 residues. Trimming removed 4 bases at V and 7 bases at J, with 18 bases between. In nucleotides, the CDR3 is TGTGCCAGCAGCCGGACGTATGGGGGGACGAATTCACCCCTCCACTTT. This codes for CASSRTYGGTNSPLHF.

This clonotype has at least ten counts. This chain joins TRBV18 and TRBJ1-1; D is ambiguous. Germline loops: CDR1 KGHSH, CDR2 LQKENI. The CDR3 contains 15 residues. With 4 bases removed from V and 0 bases from J, the gap between germline ends came to 12 bases. CDR3 nucleotide sequence: TGTGCCAGCTCACTCTCCGGGCGCATGAACACTGAAGCTTTCTTT. The encoded protein is CASSLSGRMNTEAFF. Based on the CDR3 plus reference TRBV18 and TRBJ1-1, the full variable domain is NAGVMQNPRHLVRRRGQEARLRCSPMKGHSHVYWYRQLPEEGLKFMVYLQKENIIDESGMPKERFSAEFPKEGPSILRIQQVVRGDSAAYFCASSLSGRMNTEAFFGQGTRLTVV.

This clonotype showed up just a few times. This chain connects TRBV11-2 to TRBJ1-1; D gene unclear. Germline V gene lookup returns CDR1 SGHAT and CDR2 FQNNGV. The CDR3 totals 14 residues. Trimming stripped 2 bases from V and 2 bases from J, with 9 bases between. For the CDR3, the DNA is TGTGCCAGCAGCTTACTAGGGTTTAACACTGAAGCTTTCTTT. Its protein is CASSLLGFNTEAFF.

For this clonotype: A clone one base away is much larger, so this may be a read error. The V and J genes are TRBV5-1 and TRBJ2-3; 7 nucleotides agree with TRBD2. The CDR3 covers 16 residues. Germline CDR1 reads SGHRS; CDR2 reads YFSETQ. The CDR3 is CPSSLRRERSTDTQYF. CDR3 coding DNA: TGCCCCAGCAGCTTGAGGCGGGAGCGGAGCACAGATACGCAGTATTTT.

This clonotype came up many times. This chain uses TRBV18 with TRBJ2-5, with a tentative D call TRBD2 (5 bases). This CDR3 comprises 14 residues. V lost 4 bases and J lost 2, with 11 bases in between. Per germline, CDR1 KGHSH and CDR2 LQKENI. The CDR3 loop reads CASSLRREQETQYF. The CDR3 region has the DNA TGTGCCAGCTCACTTCGCCGGGAACAAGAGACCCAGTACTTC. The full variable domain, rest sourced from reference TRBV18 and TRBJ2-5, is NAGVMQNPRHLVRRRGQEARLRCSPMKGHSHVYWYRQLPEEGLKFMVYLQKENIIDESGMPKERFSAEFPKEGPSILRIQQVVRGDSAAYFCASSLRREQETQYFGPGTRLLVL.

The V and J genes are TRBV7-3 and TRBJ2-1; 8 nucleotides align to TRBD2. V gave up 2 bases and J gave up 8 bases; unmatched junction bases: 14. Per the germline V gene, CDR1 is SGHTA and CDR2 is FQGTGA. This CDR3 contains 17 residues. DNA for the CDR3: TGTGCCAGCAGCTTATTGCCATTTGGCGGGGGGCGGCATGAGCAGTTCTTC. Protein: CASSLLPFGGGRHEQFF.

The sample holds a few counts of this clonotype. The chain combines TRBV29-1 with TRBJ1-2; a possible D gene is TRBD1 (6 bases). Germline lookup yields CDR1 SQVTM and CDR2 ANQGSEA. The CDR3 covers 16 residues. V lost 4 bases, J lost 5 bases, and 23 bases lay in between. CDR3 bases: TGCAGCGTTGTGGGGGGGGGCACAGGGACTGGATATGGCTACACCTTC. It encodes CSVVGGGTGTGYGYTF. Combining the CDR3 with reference TRBV29-1 and TRBJ1-2 gives the whole variable domain SAVISQKPSRDICQRGTSLTIQCQVDSQVTMMFWYRQQPGQSLTLIATANQGSEATYESGFVIDKFPISRPNLTFSTLTVSNMSPEDSSIYLCSVVGGGTGTGYGYTFGSGTRLTVV.

At least ten counts were recorded for this clonotype. The rearrangement links TRBV28 to TRBJ2-7; 8 bases are shared with TRBD1. This CDR3 is 14 amino acids long. The junction had 7 bases not matched to a gene; V was cut back by 7 bases and J by 2 bases. Germline loops: CDR1 MDHEN, CDR2 SYDVKM. As DNA, the CDR3 is TGTGCCAGCAAAGGGACAGGCTGGCCCTACGAGCAGTACTTC. Translating it yields CASKGTGWPYEQYF.

The chain has TRBV14 and TRBJ2-1, with 11 nucleotides matching TRBD2. V lost 4 bases, J lost 9 bases, and 8 bases stayed unmatched. This CDR3 spans 15 amino acids. Germline values: CDR1 SGHDN, CDR2 FVKESK. The CDR3 protein is CASSPLSGRAVEQFF. Here the CDR3 DNA reads TGTGCCAGCAGCCCTCTTAGCGGGAGGGCCGTTGAGCAGTTCTTC. Drawing the rest from reference TRBV14 and TRBJ2-1, the complete variable domain is EAGVTQFPSHSVIEKGQTVTLRCDPISGHDNLYWYRRVMGKEIKFLLHFVKESKQDESGMPNNRFLAERTGGTYSTLKVQPAELEDSGVYFCASSPLSGRAVEQFFGPGTRLTVL.

The J gene is TRBJ1-5, the V gene TRBV11-2; TRBD1 might be the D (6 bases). CDR3 size: 13 residues. Germline V CDR1 and CDR2: SGHAT, FQNNGV. Trimming stripped 4 bases from V and 4 bases from J, with 8 bases between. The CDR3 coding sequence is TGTGCCAGCAGCTACCAGGGGAATCAGCCCCAGCATTTT. This codes for CASSYQGNQPQHF.

The chain links TRBV4-2 to TRBJ2-1, with 10 bases that match TRBD2. The CDR3 has 16 amino acids. The J segment lost 6 bases and the V segment lost 1 base, leaving 6 bases of the junction unmatched. Germline V gives CDR1 LGHNA, CDR2 YNFKEQ. In DNA form, the CDR3 reads TGTGCCAGCAGCCAAGTATTGGGGACTAGCGCCAATGAGCAGTTCTTC. Translated: CASSQVLGTSANEQFF.